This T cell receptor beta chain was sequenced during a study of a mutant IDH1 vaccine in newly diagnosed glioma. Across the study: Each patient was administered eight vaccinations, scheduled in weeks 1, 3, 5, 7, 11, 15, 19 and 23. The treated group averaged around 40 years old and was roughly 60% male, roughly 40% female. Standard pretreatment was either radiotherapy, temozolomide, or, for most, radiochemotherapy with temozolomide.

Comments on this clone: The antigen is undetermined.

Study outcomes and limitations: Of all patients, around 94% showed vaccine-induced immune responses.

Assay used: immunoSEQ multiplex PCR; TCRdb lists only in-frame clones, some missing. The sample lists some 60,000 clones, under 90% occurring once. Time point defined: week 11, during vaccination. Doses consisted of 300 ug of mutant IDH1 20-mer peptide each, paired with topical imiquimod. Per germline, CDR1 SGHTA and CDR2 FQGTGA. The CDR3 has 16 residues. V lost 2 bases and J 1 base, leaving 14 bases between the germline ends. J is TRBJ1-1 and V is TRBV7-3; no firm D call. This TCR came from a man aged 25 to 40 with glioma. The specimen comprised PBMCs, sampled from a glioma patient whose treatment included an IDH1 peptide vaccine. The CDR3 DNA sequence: TGTGCCAGCAGCTTAGAGACGGTTGCCACGAACACTGAAGCTTTCTTT. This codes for CASSLETVATNTEAFF.